This T cell receptor (beta chain) was retrieved from a study of blood T cell repertoires in COVID-19. Study context: Sources were T cells, B-cell-depleted T cells, or PBMCs; the material itself was cDNA or gDNA.

J gave up 0 bases and V 3 bases, and 2 bases lay outside the gene matches. The CDR3 extends over 15 amino acids. Germline CDR1 reads MGHDK; CDR2 reads SYGVNS. Study processing details: Reference gene primer amplification gave estimated nucleated cell counts. Assay used: immunoSEQ multiplex PCR; TCRdb lists only in-frame clones, some missing. Clonal size and the V and J genes are those of that table, whereas D and trimming came from the DNA. Of a few hundred thousand clones listed, roughly 90% were seen once; the top ten hold roughly 0.8%. The TCR originated in a woman in her twenties or thirties with acute or convalescent COVID-19. The specimen was peripheral blood. This chain links TRBV25-1 with TRBJ1-3; TRBD1 matches 7 bases. The CDR3 nucleotides are TGTGCCAGCAGTGACCGGGACAGCTCTGGAAACACCATATATTTT. This sequence encodes CASSDRDSSGNTIYF.